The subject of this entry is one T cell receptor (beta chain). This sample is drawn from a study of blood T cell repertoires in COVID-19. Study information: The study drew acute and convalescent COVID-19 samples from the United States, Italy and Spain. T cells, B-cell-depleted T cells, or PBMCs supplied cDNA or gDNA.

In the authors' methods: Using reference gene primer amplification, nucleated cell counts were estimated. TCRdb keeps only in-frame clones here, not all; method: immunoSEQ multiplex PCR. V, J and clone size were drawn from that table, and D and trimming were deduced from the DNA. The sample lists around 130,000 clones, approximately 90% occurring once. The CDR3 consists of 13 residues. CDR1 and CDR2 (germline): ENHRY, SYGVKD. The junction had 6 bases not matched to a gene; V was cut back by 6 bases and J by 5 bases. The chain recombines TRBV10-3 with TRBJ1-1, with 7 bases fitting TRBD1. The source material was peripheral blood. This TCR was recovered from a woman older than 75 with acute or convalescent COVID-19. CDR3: CAISLEGATEAFF. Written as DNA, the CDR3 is TGTGCCATCAGCTTGGAGGGGGCGACTGAAGCTTTCTTT.